Sequencing of this T cell receptor (beta chain) was carried out in a study of human thymus T cells. The germline V gene has CDR1 SNHLY and CDR2 FYNNEI. The CDR3 is made up of 10 amino acids. The germline V and J ends were trimmed by 6 bases and 15 bases, with 9 bases remaining between them. Method: immunoSEQ multiplex PCR; TCRdb's copy keeps in-frame clones and lacks some. The sample has 54,000 or so clones, about 93% seen once. Congenital heart defects were the reason for the corrective surgery that the donors, healthy Finnish infants, were having. Half of the eight donors gave roughly 0.5-1 mL blood during surgery. Blood DNA came from all available leukocytes, not a fixed cell number.

This chain links TRBV2 with TRBJ2-6; no clear D gene. This TCR was recovered from a boy in the first two years of life with a congenital heart defect but otherwise immunologically healthy. Sequencing used blood. This CDR3 is CASRSSDLTF. In DNA, the CDR3 is TGTGCCAGCAGGAGTTCGGACCTGACTTTC. The full variable domain, its missing parts supplied by reference TRBV2 and TRBJ2-6, is EPEVTQTPSHQVTQMGQEVILRCVPISNHLYFYWYRQILGQKVEFLVSFYNNEISEKSEIFDDQFSVERPDGSNFTLKIRSTKLEDSAMYFCASRSSDLTFGAGSRLTVL.